This TCR beta chain derives from a study of blood T cells in healthy people across ages (dated by TCRdb to about 2015). Context from the whole study: Template switching captured roughly one uniquely barcoded TCR beta cDNA molecule per two T cells in model experiments. Age-related changes in TCR beta repertoire diversity were measured in the study by deep sequencing normalized with unique cDNA molecular identifiers. Four age groups were formed from the donors: young (average about 17 years), middle-aged (approximately 40), aged (under 70) and long-lived (about 80). To avoid experimental bias, donors of different ages were spread randomly across the sequencing lanes. Two additional independent replicas of 1 million unique cDNA reads from the same blood draw were analyzed for two donors (one aged 18 to 30 and one aged 80 or older). General conclusions and limits of the study: Because the CMV infection status of the donors was unknown, age-related changes in expanded clonotypes may potentially have been confounded. The long-lived group showed more naive CD4+ T cells, fewer expanded clones and increased TCR diversity than the aged group, suggesting age selection. Total diversity estimates from one million sequenced T cells were considered lower bounds and underestimates. The percentage of naive T cells measured by flow cytometry correlated strongly with observed TCR beta diversity. Since profiling was done on bulk unsorted PBMCs, naive and antigen-experienced compartments could not be conclusively compared. Observed TCR beta diversity per million T cells fell roughly linearly with age, and a significant reduction was already apparent by age about 38.

For this chain, trimming is 0 bases at the V end and 0 bases at the J end, and the number of junction bases without a gene match is 5. The CDR3 spans 16 residues, from the cysteine through the phenylalanine. Of all the DNA, just the CDR3 is kept, 48 bases in frame from base 1. The germline V gene supplies CDR1 SNHLY and CDR2 FYNNEI. Library preparation used 5' RACE. The run used an Illumina HiSeq 2500. A second PCR of roughly 6 to 11 cycles was run with a J-beta primer mix and a sample-barcoded 5' primer. A template-switch 5' adaptor carrying 12 random nucleotides introduced a unique molecular identifier onto each TCR beta cDNA molecule. At least 2.5 million CDR3-containing paired-end reads were obtained from each sample. The Mint cDNA synthesis kit, primed by a TRBC-specific oligonucleotide, was used to synthesize first-strand cDNA from all RNA. All cDNA was treated with uracil-DNA glycosylase and then went through a first 18-cycle PCR with the universal primers M1SS and BC2_uni_R. The study's own analysis went as follows. Each sample was normalized by randomly selecting 1 million high-quality reads, each carrying a distinct molecular identifier. Reads with shared molecular identifiers were discarded instead of being binned into consensus sequences. MiTCR, with a Q25 quality threshold and the strictest error-elimination algorithm, was used for CDR3 identification, clonotype clustering and error correction. A nonparametric unseen species model with Euler transformation was used to estimate lower-bound total TCR beta diversity. The public reads were quality trimmed at Q25 with fastp and then assembled into clones with MiXCR by TCRdb, keeping productive beta chains. Every CDR3 protein is listed once, alongside the most common genes and DNA of its rows. TCRdb assigned the V and J calls; the authors' analysis was not used. The table for this sample lists about 1.4 million distinct CDR3 sequences; 59% of them were counted only once. The top ten hold 6.5% to 8% of the sample.

Donors were a few dozen systemically healthy Caucasian individuals from Russia aged roughly 6 to 95 years. Each donor gave ten milliliters of peripheral blood, drawn into EDTA-treated Vacutainer tubes. Ficoll-Paque density-gradient centrifugation was used to isolate PBMCs, with at least 6.5 million per sample. Total RNA, at least 6 micrograms per sample, was extracted from PBMCs with Trizol reagent. For every donor, flow cytometry on a PBMC aliquot measured the percentage of naive CD45RAhigh/CD27high T cells. This clonotype was seen only a few times. The specificity of this receptor is unknown. Nothing much larger sits one base from this clone, and base qualities are not available.

The TCR was taken from a man between 18 and 29 years old in good health. Material: blood. The rearrangement combines TRBV2 with TRBJ2-7; 7 bases in the middle match TRBD2. Read as DNA, the sequence is TGTGCCAGCAGTGAAGCGGGTAGCGGGCTCTCCTACGAGCAGTACTTC. Translation gives CASSEAGSGLSYEQYF.